The 7 T cell receptor beta chains below were found in one sample sequenced in a study of shared clonotypes between healthy human individuals. Sequencing used immunoSEQ multiplex PCR; TCRdb keeps in-frame clones, though not all of them. The repertoire has approximately 740,000 clones, 74% of them found once; the top ten carry around 1.6%. Sequencing input: memory CD4+ T cells sorted from blood. Specified subset: CD45RA-negative fraction. Receptors originate from a woman aged 25 to 45 in good health.

V is TRBV19 and J is TRBJ2-4; a weak D match, TRBD2 (7 bases). This CDR3 has 16 amino acids. The V end lost 5 bases, the J end lost 7 bases, and 21 bases lay between the germline ends. Per the germline V gene, CDR1 is LNHDA and CDR2 is SQIVND (reference sequence). CDR3 nucleotides: TGTGCCAGTAGTCCCCAGGGAGCGGGGAGGGGGAACATTCAGTACTTC. Translated, it gives CASSPQGAGRGNIQYF. The full variable domain, with the rest looked up from reference TRBV19 and TRBJ2-4, is DGGITQSPKYLFRKEGQNVTLSCEQNLNHDAMYWYRQDPGQGLRLIYYSQIVNDFQKGDIAEGYSVSREKKESFPLTVTSAQKNPTAFYLCASSPQGAGRGNIQYFGAGTRLSVL.

The chain joins TRBV5-1 to TRBJ2-1; tentatively, D is TRBD2 (5 bases). Trimming pared 0 bases from V and 4 bases from J, leaving 8 bases between. Germline CDR1 is SGHRS and CDR2 is YFSETQ. This CDR3 has 14 amino acids. The CDR3 loop is CASSLDGNYNEQFF. DNA of the CDR3: TGCGCCAGCAGCTTGGACGGGAATTACAATGAGCAGTTCTTC.

The rearrangement links TRBV18 to TRBJ2-5; 8 nucleotides align to TRBD1. The CDR3 length is 13 residues. After removal of 4 bases from V and 7 bases from J, the junction contained 5 bases not matched to a gene. Looked up from germline, CDR1 is KGHSH and CDR2 is LQKENI. The CDR3 DNA reads as TGTGCCAGCTCACTGACAGGGGACGGGACCCAGTACTTC. Amino acids: CASSLTGDGTQYF. Drawing the rest from reference TRBV18 and TRBJ2-5, the complete variable domain is NAGVMQNPRHLVRRRGQEARLRCSPMKGHSHVYWYRQLPEEGLKFMVYLQKENIIDESGMPKERFSAEFPKEGPSILRIQQVVRGDSAAYFCASSLTGDGTQYFGPGTRLLVL.

The chain carries TRBV5-1 and TRBJ2-7, with TRBD1 matching 8 bases. This CDR3 has 15 residues. J gave up 2 bases and V 5 bases, and 9 bases lay outside the gene matches. Looked up from germline, CDR1 is SGHRS and CDR2 is YFSETQ. This CDR3 reads CASRPYLQGAYEQYF. CDR3 in DNA: TGCGCCAGCAGGCCCTACCTACAGGGGGCCTACGAGCAGTACTTC.

This clone was seen just once. Other DNA sequences in this specimen translate into the identical CDR3. The CDR3 sequence: CASSRTGTGDTEAFF. As DNA, the CDR3 is TGTGCCAGCAGCCGAACCGGGACAGGGGACACTGAAGCTTTCTTT. The chain couples TRBV4-2 to TRBJ1-1, with 10 bases fitting TRBD1. From germline, CDR1 is LGHNA and CDR2 YNFKEQ. V gave up 4 bases and J gave up 3 bases; unmatched junction bases: 5. The CDR3 has 15 amino acids.

The chain links TRBV5-1 to TRBJ1-4, with D tentatively TRBD1 (5 bases). CDR1 SGHRS and CDR2 YFSETQ come from the germline V gene. The germline V and J ends were trimmed by 0 bases and 5 bases, with 8 bases remaining between them. CDR3 size: 14 residues. In DNA, the CDR3 is TGCGCCAGCAGCTTGGTTCGGGACAATGAAAAACTGTTTTTT. Amino acid sequence: CASSLVRDNEKLFF.

The genes are TRBV7-7 and TRBJ2-1, with D uncertain. Trimming took off 1 base at V and 8 bases at J, with 9 bases between the two ends. The germline gives CDR1 SSHAT, CDR2 FNYEAQ (reference sequence). The CDR3 has 13 amino acids. CDR3 sequence reads: CASSLGLEHEQFF. In DNA, the CDR3 is TGTGCCAGCAGCTTAGGCCTGGAACATGAGCAGTTCTTC. Looking up the rest from reference TRBV7-7 and TRBJ2-1 gives the full variable domain: GAGVSQSPRYKVTKRGQDVTLRCDPISSHATLYWYQQALGQGPEFLTYFNYEAQPDKSGLPSDRFSAERPEGSISTLTIQRTEQRDSAMYRCASSLGLEHEQFFGPGTRLTVL.